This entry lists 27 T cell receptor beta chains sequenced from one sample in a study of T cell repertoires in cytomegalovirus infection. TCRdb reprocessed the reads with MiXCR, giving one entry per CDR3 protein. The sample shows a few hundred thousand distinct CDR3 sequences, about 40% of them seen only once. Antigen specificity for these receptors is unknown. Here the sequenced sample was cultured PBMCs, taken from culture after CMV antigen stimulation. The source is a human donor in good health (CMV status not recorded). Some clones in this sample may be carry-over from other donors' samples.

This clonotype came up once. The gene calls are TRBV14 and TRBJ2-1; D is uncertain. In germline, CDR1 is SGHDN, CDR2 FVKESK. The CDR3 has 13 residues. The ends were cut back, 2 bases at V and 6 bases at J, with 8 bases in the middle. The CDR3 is CASSQQLLNEQFF. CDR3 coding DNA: TGTGCCAGCAGCCAACAACTACTCAATGAGCAGTTCTTC.

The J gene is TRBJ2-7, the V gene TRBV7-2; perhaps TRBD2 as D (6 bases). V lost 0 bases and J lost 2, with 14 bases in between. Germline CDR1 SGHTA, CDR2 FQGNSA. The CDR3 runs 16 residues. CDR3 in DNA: TGTGCCAGCAGCTTAGCGCCGGCGGGACCCCCCTACGAGCAGTACTTC. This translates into CASSLAPAGPPYEQYF.

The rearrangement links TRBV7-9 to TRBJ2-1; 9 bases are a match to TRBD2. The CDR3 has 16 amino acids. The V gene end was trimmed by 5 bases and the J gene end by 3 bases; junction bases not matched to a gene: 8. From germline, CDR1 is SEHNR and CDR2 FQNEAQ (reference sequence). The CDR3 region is CASSPRIAGDYNEQFF. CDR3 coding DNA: TGTGCCAGCAGCCCACGAATAGCGGGAGACTACAATGAGCAGTTCTTC. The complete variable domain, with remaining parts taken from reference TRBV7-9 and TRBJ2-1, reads DTGVSQNPRHKITKRGQNVTFRCDPISEHNRLYWYRQTLGQGPEFLTYFQNEAQLEKSRLLSDRFSAERPKGSFSTLEIQRTEQGDSAMYLCASSPRIAGDYNEQFFGPGTRLTVL.

The CDR3 DNA follows: TGTGCCAGCAGTGGACAGGGGATGAACACTGAAGCTTTCTTT. Amino acid sequence: CASSGQGMNTEAFF. J is TRBJ1-1 and V is TRBV2, with 8 bases aligning to TRBD1. The J segment lost 0 bases and the V segment lost 4 bases, leaving 1 base of the junction unmatched. This CDR3 region has 14 residues. In germline, CDR1 is SNHLY, CDR2 FYNNEI.

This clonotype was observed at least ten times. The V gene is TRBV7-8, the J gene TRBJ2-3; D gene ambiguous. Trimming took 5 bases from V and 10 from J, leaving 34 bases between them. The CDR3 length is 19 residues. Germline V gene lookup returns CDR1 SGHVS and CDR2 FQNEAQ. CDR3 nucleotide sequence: TGTGCCAGCAGCCTCCGGGCCCCACTATTCCCCAACCTAAATACCTCGCAGTATTTT. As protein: CASSLRAPLFPNLNTSQYF. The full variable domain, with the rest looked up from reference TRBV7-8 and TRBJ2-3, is GAGVSQSPRYKVAKRGQDVALRCDPISGHVSLFWYQQALGQGPEFLTYFQNEAQLDKSGLPSDRFFAERPEGSVSTLKIQRTQQEDSAVYLCASSLRAPLFPNLNTSQYFGPGTRLTVL.

The CDR3 region has the DNA TGCAGCGTTTTACGGGGGGGGTCCAACGAGCAGTACTTC. This translates into CSVLRGGSNEQYF. The chain employs TRBV29-1 and TRBJ2-7; 8 positions match TRBD2. Germline V CDR1 and CDR2: SQVTM, ANQGSEA. V was pared by 5 bases and J by 5 bases, with 8 bases of the junction left unmatched. There are 13 residues in the CDR3.

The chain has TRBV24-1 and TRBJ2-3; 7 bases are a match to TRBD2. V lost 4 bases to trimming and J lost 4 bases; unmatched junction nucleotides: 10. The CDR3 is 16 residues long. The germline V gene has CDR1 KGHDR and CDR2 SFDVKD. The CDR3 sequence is CATSDLLGGSADTQYF. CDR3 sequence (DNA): TGTGCCACCAGTGACCTGCTGGGAGGGTCAGCAGATACGCAGTATTTT.

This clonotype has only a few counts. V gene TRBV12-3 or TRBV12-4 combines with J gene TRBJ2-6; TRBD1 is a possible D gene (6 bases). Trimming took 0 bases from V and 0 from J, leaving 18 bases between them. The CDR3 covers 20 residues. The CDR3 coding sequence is TGTGCCAGCAGTTTAGCGGGGGCCGTTTATTTGGACTCTGGGGCCAACGTCCTGACTTTC. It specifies CASSLAGAVYLDSGANVLTF.

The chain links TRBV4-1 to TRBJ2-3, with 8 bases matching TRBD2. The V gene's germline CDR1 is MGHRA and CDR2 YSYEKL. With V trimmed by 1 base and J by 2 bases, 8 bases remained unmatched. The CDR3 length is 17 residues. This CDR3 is CASSQAGTSGFTDTQYF. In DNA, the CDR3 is TGCGCCAGCAGCCAAGCTGGAACTAGCGGCTTCACAGATACGCAGTATTTT.

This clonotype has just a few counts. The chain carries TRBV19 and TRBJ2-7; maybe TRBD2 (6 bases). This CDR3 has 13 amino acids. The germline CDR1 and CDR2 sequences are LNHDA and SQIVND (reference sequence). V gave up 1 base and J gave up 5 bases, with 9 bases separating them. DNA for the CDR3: TGTGCCAGTAGTATAGTCCCTAGCGACGAGCAGTACTTC. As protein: CASSIVPSDEQYF.

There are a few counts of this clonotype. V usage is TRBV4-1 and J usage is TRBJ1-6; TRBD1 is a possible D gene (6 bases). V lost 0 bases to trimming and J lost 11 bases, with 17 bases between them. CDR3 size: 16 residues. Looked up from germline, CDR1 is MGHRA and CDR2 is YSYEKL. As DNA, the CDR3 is TGCGCCAGCAGCCAAGAGAGGGGGTTTGTCGGTGCACCCCTCCACTTT. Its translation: CASSQERGFVGAPLHF.

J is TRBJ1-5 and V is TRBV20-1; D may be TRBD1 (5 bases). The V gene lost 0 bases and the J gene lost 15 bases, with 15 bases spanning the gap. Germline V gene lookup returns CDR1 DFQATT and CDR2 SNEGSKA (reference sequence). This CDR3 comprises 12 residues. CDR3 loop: CSARDPGGWSHF. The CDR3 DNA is TGCAGTGCTAGAGACCCCGGGGGGTGGTCGCATTTT.

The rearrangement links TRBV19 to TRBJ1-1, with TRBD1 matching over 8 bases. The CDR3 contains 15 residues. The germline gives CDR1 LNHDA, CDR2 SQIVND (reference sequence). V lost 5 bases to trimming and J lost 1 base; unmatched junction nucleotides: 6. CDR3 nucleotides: TGTGCCAGTAGTTCTGCAGGGGGCAGGAACACTGAAGCTTTCTTT. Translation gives CASSSAGGRNTEAFF.

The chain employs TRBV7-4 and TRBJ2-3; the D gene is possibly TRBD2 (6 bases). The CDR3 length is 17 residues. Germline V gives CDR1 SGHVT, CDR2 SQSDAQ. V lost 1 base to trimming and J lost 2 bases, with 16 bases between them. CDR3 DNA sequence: TGTGCCAGCAGCTTAGGGGACGGGAGTGCCTTCACAGATACGCAGTATTTT. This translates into CASSLGDGSAFTDTQYF. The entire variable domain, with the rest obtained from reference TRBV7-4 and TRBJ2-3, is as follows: GAGVSQSPRYKVAKRGRDVALRCDSISGHVTLYWYRQTLGQGSEVLTYSQSDAQRDKSGRPSGRFSAERPERSVSTLKIQRTEQGDSAVYLCASSLGDGSAFTDTQYFGPGTRLTVL.

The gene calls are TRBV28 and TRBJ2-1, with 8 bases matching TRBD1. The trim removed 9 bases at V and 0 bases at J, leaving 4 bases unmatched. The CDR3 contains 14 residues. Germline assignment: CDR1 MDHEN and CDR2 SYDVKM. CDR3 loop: CASFDRGSYNEQFF. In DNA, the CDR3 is TGTGCCAGTTTCGACAGGGGCTCCTACAATGAGCAGTTCTTC.

The CDR3 reads CASTTGVNQPQHF. The CDR3 nucleotides read TGTGCCAGCACGACAGGGGTTAATCAGCCCCAGCATTTT. The V gene is TRBV12-3 or TRBV12-4, the J gene TRBJ1-5, with 8 bases identical to TRBD1. The V segment lost 7 bases and the J segment 4 bases; nucleotides outside the gene matches: 3. This CDR3 contains 13 residues.

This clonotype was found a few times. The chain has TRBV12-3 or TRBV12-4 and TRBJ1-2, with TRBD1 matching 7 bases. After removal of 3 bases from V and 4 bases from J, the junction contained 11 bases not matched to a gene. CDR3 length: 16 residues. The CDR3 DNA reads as TGTGCCAGCAGTTTTGATCGAGGGGGCCTTGGCTATGGCTACACCTTC. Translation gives CASSFDRGGLGYGYTF.

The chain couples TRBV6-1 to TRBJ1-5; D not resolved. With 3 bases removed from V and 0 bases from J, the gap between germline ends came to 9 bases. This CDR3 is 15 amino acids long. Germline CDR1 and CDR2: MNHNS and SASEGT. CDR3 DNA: TGTGCCAGCAGTGATAACAGACCTAGCAATCAGCCCCAGCATTTT. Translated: CASSDNRPSNQPQHF.

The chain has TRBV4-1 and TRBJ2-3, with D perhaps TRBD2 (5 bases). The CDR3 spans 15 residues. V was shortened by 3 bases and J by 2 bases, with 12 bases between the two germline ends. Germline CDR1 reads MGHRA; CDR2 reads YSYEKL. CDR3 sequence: CASSHASSYTDTQYF. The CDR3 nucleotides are TGCGCCAGCAGCCATGCTAGCTCCTACACAGATACGCAGTATTTT.

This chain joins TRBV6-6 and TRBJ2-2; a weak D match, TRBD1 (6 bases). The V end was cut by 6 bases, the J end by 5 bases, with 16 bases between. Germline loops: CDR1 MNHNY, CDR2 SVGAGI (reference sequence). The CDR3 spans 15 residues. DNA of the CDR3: TGTGCCAGCAGCCTAGCTCCAGGGGAGACCGGGGAGCTGTTTTTT. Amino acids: CASSLAPGETGELFF.

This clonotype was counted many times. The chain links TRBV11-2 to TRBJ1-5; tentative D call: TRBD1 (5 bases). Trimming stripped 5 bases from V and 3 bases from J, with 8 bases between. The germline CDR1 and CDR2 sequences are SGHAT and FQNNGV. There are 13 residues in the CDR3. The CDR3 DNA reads TGTGCCAGCAGCCCCGGGACCAATCAGCCCCAGCATTTT. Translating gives CASSPGTNQPQHF.

The CDR3 DNA reads TGCGCCAGCACCCTGATCCGGGACCTCTATGGCTACACCTTC. It translates to CASTLIRDLYGYTF. V and J are TRBV10-2 and TRBJ1-2; maybe TRBD1 (5 bases). The ends were cut back, 7 bases at V and 4 bases at J, with 16 bases in the middle. The CDR3 has 14 residues. The germline gives CDR1 WSHSY, CDR2 SAAADI.

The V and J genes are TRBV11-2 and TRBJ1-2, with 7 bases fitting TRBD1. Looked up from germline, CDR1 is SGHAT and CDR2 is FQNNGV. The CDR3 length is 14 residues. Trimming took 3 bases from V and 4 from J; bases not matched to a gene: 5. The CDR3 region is CASSFPGGAYGYTF. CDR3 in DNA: TGTGCCAGCAGCTTCCCAGGGGGGGCCTATGGCTACACCTTC.

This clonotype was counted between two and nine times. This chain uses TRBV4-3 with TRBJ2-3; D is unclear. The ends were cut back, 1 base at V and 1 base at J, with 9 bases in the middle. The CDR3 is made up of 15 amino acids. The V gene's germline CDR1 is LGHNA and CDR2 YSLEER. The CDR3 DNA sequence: TGCGCCAGCAGCCAAGGTCCGGAGCGCACAGATACGCAGTATTTT. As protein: CASSQGPERTDTQYF.

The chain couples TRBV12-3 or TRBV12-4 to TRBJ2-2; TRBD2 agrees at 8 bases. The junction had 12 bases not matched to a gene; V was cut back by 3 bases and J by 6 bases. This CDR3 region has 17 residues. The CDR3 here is CASSFGLAGSGPGELFF. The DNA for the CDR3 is TGTGCCAGCAGTTTCGGGCTAGCGGGTAGCGGGCCCGGGGAGCTGTTTTTT.

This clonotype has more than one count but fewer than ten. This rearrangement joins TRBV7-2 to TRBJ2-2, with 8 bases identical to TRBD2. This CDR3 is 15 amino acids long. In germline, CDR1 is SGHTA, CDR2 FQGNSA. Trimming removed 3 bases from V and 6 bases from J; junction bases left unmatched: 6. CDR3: CASSLEAGVAGELFF. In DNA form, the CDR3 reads TGTGCCAGCAGCTTGGAAGCGGGAGTGGCCGGGGAGCTGTTTTTT.

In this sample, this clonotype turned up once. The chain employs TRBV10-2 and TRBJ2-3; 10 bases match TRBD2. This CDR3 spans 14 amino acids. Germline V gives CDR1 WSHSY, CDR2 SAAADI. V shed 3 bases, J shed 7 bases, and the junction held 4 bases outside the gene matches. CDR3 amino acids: CASSEAGGRHTQYF. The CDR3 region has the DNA TGCGCCAGCAGTGAAGCGGGGGGGCGGCATACGCAGTATTTT.